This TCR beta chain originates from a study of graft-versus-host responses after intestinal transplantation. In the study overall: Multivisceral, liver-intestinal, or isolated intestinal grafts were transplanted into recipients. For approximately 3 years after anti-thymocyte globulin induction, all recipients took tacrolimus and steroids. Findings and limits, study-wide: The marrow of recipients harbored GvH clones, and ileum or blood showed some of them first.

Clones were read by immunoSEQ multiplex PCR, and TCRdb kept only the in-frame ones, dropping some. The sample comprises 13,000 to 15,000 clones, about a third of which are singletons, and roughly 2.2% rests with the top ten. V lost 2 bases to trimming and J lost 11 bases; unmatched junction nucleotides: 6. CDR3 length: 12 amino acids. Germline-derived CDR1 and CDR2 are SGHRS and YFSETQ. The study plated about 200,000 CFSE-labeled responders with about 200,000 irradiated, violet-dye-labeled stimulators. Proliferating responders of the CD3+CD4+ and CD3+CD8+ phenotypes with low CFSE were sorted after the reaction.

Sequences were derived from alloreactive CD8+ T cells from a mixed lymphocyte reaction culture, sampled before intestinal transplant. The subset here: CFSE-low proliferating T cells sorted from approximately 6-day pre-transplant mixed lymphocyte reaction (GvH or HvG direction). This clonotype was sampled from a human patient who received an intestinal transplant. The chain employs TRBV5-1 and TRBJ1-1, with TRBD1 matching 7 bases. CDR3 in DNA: TGCGCCAGCAGCTTTGACAGGGATGGGGCTTTCTTT. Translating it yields CASSFDRDGAFF.